What follows describes a single T cell receptor (beta chain). The data were taken from a study of T cell responses to AZD1222 COVID-19 vaccine. The assay was immunoSEQ multiplex PCR, and TCRdb's table has in-frame clones only and misses some. The data hold 100,000 or so clones, with about 93% observed a single time. There are 13 residues in the CDR3. Trimming took 4 bases from V and 7 from J; bases not matched to a gene: 6. Per germline, CDR1 KGHSH and CDR2 LQKENI. The sequence was obtained from an adult who received the AZD1222 COVID-19 vaccine. The chain has TRBV18 and TRBJ1-2, with 7 positions matching TRBD1. The source was peripheral blood, collected 28 days after the second AZD1222 dose. The CDR3 here is CASSRDSLFGYTF. In nucleotides, the CDR3 is TGTGCCAGCTCACGGGACAGTCTCTTTGGCTACACCTTC.